Listed here is a single TCR beta chain. Its antigen is still unknown. Germline values: CDR1 SGHVS, CDR2 FNYEAQ. V lost 5 bases to trimming and J lost 6 bases, with 14 bases between them. The CDR3 runs to 13 residues. The sample originates from a study of cytotoxic CD8 clonotypes in ibrutinib-treated CLL. Whole-study context: IGHV unmutated about 17; relapsed/refractory about a dozen; treatment-naive about 14. Partial responders approximately 25, complete 2; some twelve progressed and around 15 stayed in remission by median roughly 5.5 years. Response samples followed a median 12 months of treatment, range 6 to 36. Findings and caveats of the study: Clonality increased with ibrutinib response but returned toward baseline at progression.

Generated by immunoSEQ multiplex PCR, the TCRdb table keeps only in-frame clones and is missing some. In the table there are over 95,000 clones, approximately 58% of which are singletons. The receptor's source is a human donor with chronic lymphocytic leukemia. The input for sequencing was PBMCs, taken after 24 months of ibrutinib treatment. The chain recombines TRBV7-6 with TRBJ2-7; D possibly corresponds to TRBD1 (5 bases). CDR3 sequence (DNA): TGTGCCAGCAGCGCCCTCGACAGTGGCGAGCAGTACTTC. Amino acid sequence: CASSALDSGEQYF.